This is a list of T cell receptor beta chains from one sample in a study of blood T cell repertoires in COVID-19. Libraries were prepared by immunoSEQ multiplex PCR; TCRdb keeps only in-frame clonotypes and omits some of them. The sample lists roughly 150,000 clones; around 91% were seen once. Sequenced material: peripheral blood. The origin of the receptors is a woman between 40 and 55 years old with acute or convalescent COVID-19. The CDR3 runs from the conserved cysteine through the conserved F or W. A D gene is named only where the DNA matches it firmly. Expanded clones are given a class, and other clones once, few, many or no size at all.

abundance: .
d_gene: .
v_gene: TRBV25-1
j_gene: TRBJ2-5
CDR3nt: TGTGCCAGCAGGGGGCCGGGTCGAGAGACCCAGTACTTC
CDR3aa: CASRGPGRETQYF

abundance: once
d_gene: .
v_gene: TRBV12-3/TRBV12-4
j_gene: TRBJ1-4
CDR3nt: TGTGCCAGCAGTGCCCGGGGGGAGGAAAAACTGTTTTTT
CDR3aa: CASSARGEEKLFF

abundance: .
d_gene: .
v_gene: TRBV7-9
j_gene: TRBJ2-4
CDR3nt: TGTGCCAGCAGCTTAAGAACGGAAAACATTCAGTACTTC
CDR3aa: CASSLRTENIQYF

abundance: .
d_gene: .
v_gene: TRBV7-9
j_gene: TRBJ1-1
CDR3nt: TGTGCCAGCAGCTTGTTCAGCGGGGACACTGAAGCTTTCTTT
CDR3aa: CASSLFSGDTEAFF

abundance: .
d_gene: .
v_gene: TRBV19
j_gene: TRBJ2-1
CDR3nt: TGTGCCAGTAGTATTCGTACTGTCTACAATGAGCAGTTCTTC
CDR3aa: CASSIRTVYNEQFF

abundance: .
d_gene: TRBD1
v_gene: TRBV5-6
j_gene: TRBJ1-1
CDR3nt: TGTGCCAGCAGCTTCGTCGACAGGGGACACACTGAAGCTTTCTTT
CDR3aa: CASSFVDRGHTEAFF

abundance: .
d_gene: TRBD1
v_gene: TRBV20-1
j_gene: TRBJ2-7
CDR3nt: TGCAGTGCTAGTTGGACAGGGGGCGGCAGTGCCTCCTACGAGCAGTACTTC
CDR3aa: CSASWTGGGSASYEQYF

abundance: .
d_gene: .
v_gene: TRBV29-1
j_gene: TRBJ1-2
CDR3nt: TGCAGCGTTGAGGGCAGAAGAAACTATGGCTACACCTTC
CDR3aa: CSVEGRRNYGYTF

abundance: once
d_gene: .
v_gene: TRBV28
j_gene: TRBJ2-1
CDR3nt: TGTGCCATCTCCGGGGTTGAGCAGTTCTTC
CDR3aa: CAISGVEQFF

abundance: .
d_gene: .
v_gene: TRBV5-1
j_gene: TRBJ2-3
CDR3nt: TGCGCCAGCAGCTTGGACGGGAGAGTAGATACGCAGTATTTT
CDR3aa: CASSLDGRVDTQYF

abundance: few
d_gene: .
v_gene: TRBV10-3
j_gene: TRBJ2-1
CDR3nt: TGTGCCATCAGCAGCTCGACGGGAGGGGGCCACAATGAGCAGTTCTTC
CDR3aa: CAISSSTGGGHNEQFF

abundance: .
d_gene: .
v_gene: TRBV9
j_gene: TRBJ2-2
CDR3nt: TGTGCCAGCAGCGCCGGGGGAAATACCGGGGAGCTGTTTTTT
CDR3aa: CASSAGGNTGELFF

abundance: .
d_gene: TRBD1
v_gene: TRBV11-1
j_gene: TRBJ2-7
CDR3nt: TGTGCCAGCAGTTACGGGGACAGGCTCTACGAGCAGTACTTC
CDR3aa: CASSYGDRLYEQYF

abundance: once
d_gene: TRBD1
v_gene: TRBV18
j_gene: TRBJ2-7
CDR3nt: TGTGCCAGCTCACCATGGGGACAGGGGGGATTCGAGCAGTACTTC
CDR3aa: CASSPWGQGGFEQYF

abundance: .
d_gene: .
v_gene: TRBV10-1
j_gene: TRBJ2-7
CDR3nt: TGCGCCAGCAGTGAGAGTTTCGGGGCCTACGAGCAGTACTTC
CDR3aa: CASSESFGAYEQYF

abundance: .
d_gene: .
v_gene: TRBV6-5
j_gene: TRBJ1-3
CDR3nt: TGTGCCAGCAGTTACACCCAGGTTGGAAACACCATATATTTT
CDR3aa: CASSYTQVGNTIYF

abundance: .
d_gene: TRBD1
v_gene: TRBV4-1
j_gene: TRBJ1-2
CDR3nt: TGCGCCAGCAGCCACCTAGTTCGGGACAGGGTATATGGCTACACCTTC
CDR3aa: CASSHLVRDRVYGYTF

abundance: .
d_gene: TRBD2
v_gene: TRBV3-1/TRBV3-2
j_gene: TRBJ2-7
CDR3nt: TGTGCCAGCAGCGCCGGGACTAGCGGGGTTATAAAGCAGTACTTC
CDR3aa: CASSAGTSGVIKQYF

abundance: .
d_gene: .
v_gene: TRBV13
j_gene: TRBJ2-3
CDR3nt: TGTGCCAGCAGCTGGGCCGACAAAGATACGCAGTATTTT
CDR3aa: CASSWADKDTQYF

abundance: few
d_gene: .
v_gene: TRBV28
j_gene: TRBJ1-5
CDR3nt: TGTGCCAGCAGTGCTCGACCCGGGGGGGGGAATCAGCCCCAGCATTTT
CDR3aa: CASSARPGGGNQPQHF

abundance: .
d_gene: TRBD1
v_gene: TRBV2
j_gene: TRBJ1-5
CDR3nt: TGTGCCAGCGAACAGGGGGACTATAGCAATCAGCCCCAGCATTTT
CDR3aa: CASEQGDYSNQPQHF

abundance: once
d_gene: .
v_gene: TRBV18
j_gene: TRBJ1-2
CDR3nt: TGTGCCAGCTCACGAGATAATATGCGGGGCTACACCTTC
CDR3aa: CASSRDNMRGYTF

abundance: .
d_gene: TRBD1
v_gene: TRBV5-1
j_gene: TRBJ1-4
CDR3nt: TGCGCCAGCAGCCGACAGGGGGCTTCAACTAATGAAAAACTGTTTTTT
CDR3aa: CASSRQGASTNEKLFF

abundance: .
d_gene: .
v_gene: TRBV28
j_gene: TRBJ2-2
CDR3nt: TGTGCCAGCAGTTTATCGAAGCGATTTCGGGGGACCGGGGAGCTGTTTTTT
CDR3aa: CASSLSKRFRGTGELFF

abundance: .
d_gene: TRBD2
v_gene: TRBV28
j_gene: TRBJ2-1
CDR3nt: TGTGCCAGCAGTTTGATCCTCGGGACTAGCGGGCCGACCTACAATGAGCAGTTCTTC
CDR3aa: CASSLILGTSGPTYNEQFF

abundance: .
d_gene: .
v_gene: TRBV19
j_gene: TRBJ2-2
CDR3nt: TGTGCCAGTAGGCTCCTACAGGGAGACACCGGGGAGCTGTTTTTT
CDR3aa: CASRLLQGDTGELFF

abundance: once
d_gene: .
v_gene: TRBV5-4
j_gene: TRBJ2-2
CDR3nt: TGTGCCAGCGAGAGGGAGTCGAACACCGGGGAGCTGTTTTTT
CDR3aa: CASERESNTGELFF

abundance: .
d_gene: .
v_gene: TRBV11-3
j_gene: TRBJ2-7
CDR3nt: TGTGCCAGCAGCTTAGTAGGGGGTGGCCTCCCCTACGAGCAGTACTTC
CDR3aa: CASSLVGGGLPYEQYF